This T cell receptor beta chain was captured in a study of regulatory T cells in long-lasting Graves disease. Study background: Over 5 years of antithyroid drugs plus positive TSH receptor antibodies defined persistent Graves' disease.

The sample holds many counts of this clonotype. Relying on iRepertoire HTBI primers and Arm-PCR of CDR3 regions, the team built TCR beta libraries. In TCRdb, the multiplex PCR reads were re-called with MiXCR into one record per CDR3 protein. In the table there are a few hundred thousand distinct CDR3 sequences, 20% to 25% of which are singletons. Time point given: persistent/refractory GD, antithyroid drugs over 5 years with positive TRAb. The TCR library was made from RNA extracted from PBMCs. Graves' disease diagnosis used American Thyroid Association guidelines. The ends were cut back, 3 bases at V and 5 bases at J, with 16 bases in the middle. This CDR3 has 15 residues. The germline V gene has CDR1 KGHDR and CDR2 SFDVKD.

V and J are TRBV24-1 and TRBJ2-7, with D unclear. The material was peripheral blood mononuclear cells (PBMCs), obtained when the disease was refractory, from a patient treated with antithyroid drugs. This sequence originates from a female donor with Graves disease. The CDR3 here is CATSDGQFPRDEQYF. The CDR3 nucleotides read TGTGCCACCAGTGATGGTCAGTTCCCTAGGGACGAGCAGTACTTC.